A selection of T cell receptor beta chains follows, all from one sample in a study of T cells expressing NK-cell markers. TCRdb processed the 5' RACE reads again and assigns one entry to each CDR3 protein, with no DNA. The table counts 200,000 to 300,000 distinct CDR3 sequences; more than 3.5% lies in the top ten. What was sequenced was blood T cells: a sorted CD56 or NKG2C T cell subset, CD4+ or CD8+ T cells, or bulk PBMC T cells (not recorded which). The receptors were gathered from a woman between 18 and 70 years old in good health. Each CDR3 is given with its conserved first and last residue.

TRBV2	TRBJ1-6	12	CASLRDDSPLHF
TRBV20-1	TRBJ1-6	15	CSAIFGTGGFSPLHF
TRBV7-2	TRBJ2-3	17	CASSPGGGITDTDTQYF
TRBV6-1	TRBJ1-1	15	CASSRLYTSDSEAFF
TRBV20-1	TRBJ2-3	14	CSARWDQVVSTQYF
TRBV29-1	TRBJ2-3	13	CSVEQGRLDTQYF
TRBV20-1	TRBJ2-1	14	CSATGSGKYNEQFF
TRBV3-1	TRBJ1-2	14	CASSRRQGAYGYTF
TRBV5-1	TRBJ2-7	16	CASSLEGTSGFYEQYF
TRBV18	TRBJ2-3	14	CASSLGTGSDTQYF
TRBV29-1	TRBJ2-2	14	CSVGQYVNAWELFF
TRBV4-2	TRBJ2-1	15	CASSQVGSGGGEQFF
TRBV18	TRBJ2-6	18	CASSPLGPLGSGANVLTF
TRBV12-3/TRBV12-4	TRBJ2-3	17	CASSQGTSGGRADTQYF
TRBV6-5	TRBJ2-7	13	CASSYGRTYEQYF
TRBV9	TRBJ1-1	15	CASSAPQGYGTEAFF
TRBV7-2	TRBJ2-3	15	CASSTDSGARGTQYF
TRBV20-1	TRBJ1-4	14	CSAPDRAKAEKLFF
TRBV7-9	TRBJ2-1	17	CASSPPGRTRIHNEQFF
TRBV20-1	TRBJ2-7	14	CSAPLAGGPYEQYF
TRBV12-3/TRBV12-4	TRBJ2-5	15	CASRINPSGVATQYF
TRBV6-5	TRBJ1-2	12	CASSYRGSGYTF
TRBV20-1	TRBJ2-1	15	CSATRLAGDVNEQFF
TRBV9	TRBJ2-7	14	CASSARTSDGEQYF
TRBV6-5	TRBJ2-1	13	CASSYDRRSEQFF
TRBV6-2/TRBV6-3	TRBJ2-5	11	CATNRDETQYF
TRBV11-3	TRBJ2-1	16	CASSYRLSGRGNEQFF
TRBV5-1	TRBJ2-3	16	CASRPTSGGAADTQYF
TRBV6-2/TRBV6-3	TRBJ2-3	14	CASSYPGSTDTQYF
TRBV20-1	TRBJ1-2	13	CSAMVQASYGYTF
TRBV12-3/TRBV12-4	TRBJ2-3	13	CASYRGESDTQYF
TRBV20-1	TRBJ1-4	14	CSARDPPPDEKLFF
TRBV28	TRBJ1-1	12	CASSLDSTEAFF
TRBV18	TRBJ2-2	15	CASSPTITEAGELFF
TRBV18	TRBJ2-1	16	CASSRGQGISYNEQFF
TRBV5-1	TRBJ1-4	11	CASRGEEKLFF
TRBV27	TRBJ1-5	15	CASTPGGSSNQPQHF
TRBV29-1	TRBJ2-5	12	CSGGAAPETQYF
TRBV15	TRBJ1-1	17	CATSRDLGGVGGTEAFF
TRBV5-1	TRBJ2-1	16	CASSWGTSGGYNEQFF
TRBV6-6	TRBJ2-3	11	CASSKQDTQYF
TRBV27	TRBJ2-3	19	CASSFRTSGRSLRTDTQYF
TRBV5-4	TRBJ1-4	14	CASSLGGTNEKLFF
TRBV30	TRBJ2-2	14	CAWILGANTGELFF
TRBV12-3/TRBV12-4	TRBJ2-2	14	CASISHTNTGELFF
TRBV29-1	TRBJ1-4	13	CSTLDREGEKLFF
TRBV12-3/TRBV12-4	TRBJ2-5	17	CASSQQPQGLKEETQYF
TRBV4-2	TRBJ1-3	13	CASSWGTGNTIYF
TRBV28	TRBJ2-1	14	CASSLWTEPNEQFF
TRBV10-3	TRBJ2-3	15	CAISDMTTRTDTQYF
TRBV12-3/TRBV12-4	TRBJ2-2	15	CASTSDRGRTGELFF